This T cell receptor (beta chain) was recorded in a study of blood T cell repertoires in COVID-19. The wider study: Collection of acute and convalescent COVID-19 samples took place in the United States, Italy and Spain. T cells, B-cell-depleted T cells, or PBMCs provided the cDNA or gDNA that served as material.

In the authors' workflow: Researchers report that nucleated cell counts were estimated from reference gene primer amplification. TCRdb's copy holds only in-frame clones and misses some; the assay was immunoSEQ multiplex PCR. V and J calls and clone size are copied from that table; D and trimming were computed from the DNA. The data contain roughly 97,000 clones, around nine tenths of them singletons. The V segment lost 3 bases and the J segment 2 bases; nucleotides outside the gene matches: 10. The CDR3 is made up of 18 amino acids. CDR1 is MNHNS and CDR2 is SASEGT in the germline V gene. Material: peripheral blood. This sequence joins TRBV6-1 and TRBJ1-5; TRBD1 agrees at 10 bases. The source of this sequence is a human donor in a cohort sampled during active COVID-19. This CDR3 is CASSDGQGVPGGNQPQHF. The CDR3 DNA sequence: TGTGCCAGCAGTGACGGACAGGGGGTCCCGGGTGGCAATCAGCCCCAGCATTTT.